This entry features one T cell receptor beta chain sequence. Its cognate antigen is unknown. The record originates from a study of early stage breast cancer tumors. Study background: Seven or eight ER+/PR+/HER2- tumors were invasive ductal; a few were invasive lobular.

The V gene's germline CDR1 is MNHNY and CDR2 SVGAGI (reference sequence). The length of the CDR3 is 13 residues. V lost 8 bases, J lost 7 bases, and 2 bases stayed unmatched. Broader study findings: Enriched TCRB sequences shared across patients were mostly commonly generated sequences.

Here immunoSEQ multiplex PCR was the method, and the copy in TCRdb shows in-frame clones only, minus some. The table has more than 55,000 clones, approximately 84% seen once; the top ten hold about 4.8%. The sequence derives from a person in their 40s with breast cancer. V usage is TRBV6-6 and J usage is TRBJ2-1; 13 bases are shared with TRBD2. The sequenced material came from blood. The CDR3 DNA is TGTGCCAGCCTGGGACTAGCGGGAAATGAGCAGTTCTTC. As protein: CASLGLAGNEQFF.